This T cell receptor beta chain was sequenced during a study of cytomegalovirus exposure and HLA in healthy donors (dated 2017 in TCRdb). Describing the broader study: In an earlier analysis of some 610 of the donors, under 300 Gb of sequence data and 117 million unique TCR beta sequences from about 190 million T cells were reported. An early release covering roughly 580 HLA-typed donors comprised roughly 300 gigabases of sequencing data and approximately 80 million unique TCR sequences. The number of donors typed differed by locus, with about 629-640 for A, B, C, DRB1 and DQB1, over 500 for DQA1, 600 to 610 for DPA1, and about 450 for DPB1. Among the approximately 430 genotyped donors, around 81% belonged to the genetic ancestry cluster associated with self-reported Caucasian donors. An earlier analysis of approximately 640 of the donors applied high-throughput TCR beta sequencing to assess whether each TCR beta V gene segment acted as functional or pseudogenic. Because of strong linkage in the cohort, roughly five DR-DQ haplotypes were treated as single units for association and clustering. High-throughput TCR immunosequencing, statistical association of individual TCRs with disease status, and machine learning were combined to predict cytomegalovirus infection status. The study used immunosequencing to profile the T cell repertoires of approximately 650 subjects and linked those repertoires to cytomegalovirus serostatus. A separate validation cohort of about 110 different subjects was used in addition to the roughly 670-subject first cohort. HLA typing included class I and class II loci at four-digit resolution. The aim of the study was to test whether cataloging public T cell receptors could identify signatures of past pathogen exposure. In a later analysis, previously published TCR beta repertoires from about 640 donors were re-analyzed and high-resolution HLA genotyping was added so that TCR occurrence patterns could be studied. Donor age, sex, ethnicity and CMV serostatus were compiled together with the repertoire data. In the later analysis, no new phenotypic data were used to find candidate immune exposures; instead, reliance was placed on TCR beta sequences and their occurrence across donors. Every repertoire in the discovery cohort had been generated on one and the same sequencing platform. Among 350 to 400 genotyped donors of the cohort, an average of 235,054 unique TCR beta nucleotide sequences were sequenced per donor, 15% to 20% of them non-productive. A later genetic analysis used genome-wide SNP genotypes for about 55% of the 666 donors, treating that subset as a discovery cohort.

The cohort was made up of 650 to 700 healthy bone marrow donors. At the time of sampling, every cohort member was nominally healthy, though immune exposures that went unrecorded were likely present. The donor tested CMV seronegative and was one of the 352 seronegative cohort members. Each donor provided a peripheral blood sample, and peripheral blood mononuclear cells were used for TCR beta sequencing. Genomic DNA extraction from the blood cell samples was performed with the Qiagen DNeasy Blood Extraction Kit. Results the study describes overall, beyond this receptor: A later analysis associated about 18,000 TCR beta sequences with specific HLA alleles at a false discovery rate of 0.05. A further reported finding was that TCR beta sequences accurately predicted the HLA-A and HLA-B alleles for most subjects in the first cohort. The classifier was reported to diagnose cytomegalovirus status with high specificity and sensitivity in both the original and validation cohorts. The authors suggested that the approach could potentially be generalized to other disease states and immunological phenotypes. A cluster of highly shared sequence variants was judged likely to represent a technical artifact of the sequencing pipeline. In vitro tests confirmed that a few of the cytomegalovirus-associated TCR beta chains recognize cytomegalovirus antigens. Correlated functional status among segregating V segments might reflect linkage disequilibrium, but an unknown experimental factor could not be ruled out. In a later analysis, the rate of TCR association differed among HLA loci, with DRB1 alleles having the most associated TCRs and HLA-C alleles having the fewest. The 87-base-pair reads could not distinguish some IMGT-functional V segments, including TRBV6-2 and TRBV6-3, so those segments were excluded. Because counts were too low, seventeen rarely observed V segments, including chromosome 9 orphons, were excluded from the earlier analysis of around 640 of the donors. Compared with equally common non-associated chains, HLA-associated TCR beta chains in a later analysis were more clonally expanded and had lower generation probabilities. The cohort was sequenced for TCR beta chains only, and without alpha or paired-chain data the features that could be detected were limited. Compared with the approximately 720-donor mean, donors in an Asian-associated ancestry cluster had fewer N-insertions in productive TCRs, according to a later genetic analysis. Sequencing depth was assumed to be roughly uniform across donors in the presence/absence analyses, though that assumption may not hold. According to a later analysis, most CMV-associated TCR beta chains appeared to be HLA-restricted, and the HLA associations seemed to be driven largely by CMV exposure. Immune exposure information for the cohort was limited to CMV serostatus. According to a later analysis, parvovirus B19, influenza, CMV and Epstein-Barr virus appeared linked to several top co-occurrence clusters. Broadly in line with IMGT annotations, most TCR beta V segments showed up in productive rearrangements about 90% or about 30% of the time in an earlier analysis of some 590 of the donors. Assigning TCR associations to individual alleles was difficult when HLA alleles, especially DR and DQ, strongly co-occurred. An association between a missense DCLRE1C variant and V-gene and J-gene trimming of TCR beta chains was found in a later genetic analysis and replicated in an independent cohort. While some public TCRs were present in many individuals, most TCR sequences turned up only very rarely across donors. Because HLA typing was missing for some donors at each locus, association tests included only the typed subset. The study gave a list of 150 to 200 TCR beta chains associated with cytomegalovirus.

On this clone: The antigen it binds to is not known. There are no base qualities to consult, and no much larger clone falls within one base.

V gives up 4 bases and J gives up 7 bases, and the segment between their germline ends measures 12 bases. CDR3 length: 12 amino acids, cysteine to phenylalanine. Only the CDR3 DNA is retained, 36 bases long and in frame from the first base. CDR1 and CDR2 were assigned from the germline V gene as SGHRS and YFSETQ. Library preparation used the immunoSEQ multiplex PCR assay. For the multiplex PCR, a mixture combining 60 forward primers for TCR Vbeta segments and 13 reverse primers for TCR Jbeta segments was used. The CDR3 region of rearranged TCR beta genes was amplified from genomic DNA by a multiplex PCR assay. The amplified TCR beta libraries were sequenced on the Illumina HiSeq System as 87-base-pair reads. In the authors' own workflow: A later analysis counted some 80 million unique TCR beta chains across the 666 repertoires, and some 11 million of these chains were shared by at least two donors. Raw reads were error-corrected and collapsed into unique sequences with a nearest-neighbor algorithm that merged closely related sequences to remove PCR and sequencing errors. V, D and J gene segments were assigned by aligning CDR3 sequences to IMGT reference sequences. For a sequence to be retained, at least a six-nucleotide match to both a V gene segment and a J gene segment was required. Rearrangements were classified as productive when the CDR3 lacked stop codons and remained in frame with V and J, and all other rearrangements were classified as non-productive. CDR3 was defined according to IMGT convention as the region running from the second conserved V-encoded cysteine to the conserved J-encoded phenylalanine. The earlier analysis of 587 of the donors excluded sequences that lacked an unambiguous match to a single V gene segment. An earlier analysis of about 590 of the donors classified V segments as functional when productive rearrangements were above 56.7% and as segregating when the standard deviation between donors was above 5%. A statistical classification framework was built for diagnosing cytomegalovirus status from the catalog of TCR beta chain sequences. A later analysis assigned V and J genes by comparing TCR nucleotide sequences with IMGT/GENE-DB human TR gene sequences. The TCRdist pipeline was used in a later analysis to assign CDR3 sequences and most-parsimonious VDJ recombination scenarios. In a later analysis, each TCR beta chain was defined by its CDR3 amino acid sequence together with its V-gene family, and reads without a unique V-gene family were excluded. A later analysis removed 550 to 700 highly shared, low-generation-probability nucleotide sequences to deal with suspected cross-contamination and a sequencing artifact. In a later analysis, a clonal expansion index was calculated for each public chain from normalized within-repertoire ranks of inferred template counts. A later analysis computed generation probabilities with a VDJ recombination model fitted to out-of-frame rearrangements, and checked the results against IGoR. In a later analysis, hypergeometric tests were used to score TCR-TCR, TCR-HLA and TCR-CMV co-occurrence, with a repertoire-size bias correction applied to TCR pairs. To estimate false discovery rates, a later analysis permuted the HLA or CMV assignments 20 times. A later analysis grouped co-occurring TCRs with DBSCAN, adding TCRdist sequence similarity when clustering within HLA-allele-positive subsets. Repertoires with fewer than 30,000 or more than 120,000 public chains were left out of co-occurrence clustering, as were five repertoires with anomalous nucleotide sharing. TCRdb holds this immuneACCESS table with in-frame rearrangements only. Some clones are missing; in checked studies, unresolved V genes explain under half, and the rest has no known cause. Clone size and V and J calls were adopted from that table, with D and trimming inferred from the DNA. This sample holds about 130,000 clones; around three quarters were observed only once. The top ten constitute 0.95% to 1.5% of the sample.

The receptor comes from a female donor in good health and CMV-seronegative. Input material: PBMCs. This sequence uses TRBV5-1 and TRBJ2-7; no D gene is confidently identified. CDR3 region: CASSQTRREQYF. The nucleotide sequence reads as follows: TGCGCCAGCAGCCAGACCCGGCGGGAGCAGTACTTC.